The next 19 T cell receptor beta chains were all read from a single sample in a study of blood T cell repertoires in COVID-19. Libraries were prepared by immunoSEQ multiplex PCR; TCRdb keeps only in-frame clonotypes and omits some of them. The sample carries roughly 430,000 clones, approximately 88% recorded once. Input material: PBMCs or T cells enriched from blood (not recorded which). The receptors stem from a woman in her 40s with acute COVID-19.

V gene TRBV24-1 combines with J gene TRBJ2-1; 8 bases fit TRBD1. The germline gives CDR1 KGHDR, CDR2 SFDVKD. Trimming cost V 4 bases and J 8 bases; bases outside gene matches: 9. This CDR3 has 15 residues. The CDR3 spells CATSDRTGRPDEQFF. The CDR3 DNA is TGTGCCACCAGTGACCGGACAGGGAGGCCTGATGAGCAGTTCTTC.

The chain joins TRBV25-1 to TRBJ1-3, with D unclear. Germline loops: CDR1 MGHDK, CDR2 SYGVNS. V dropped 4 bases and J dropped 0 bases, with 7 bases sitting between them. The CDR3 consists of 14 residues. The CDR3 DNA reads as TGTGCCAGCAGTGTCGCCGGCTCTGGAAACACCATATATTTT. Protein product: CASSVAGSGNTIYF.

The V gene is TRBV3-1 (or the pseudogene TRBV3-2), the J gene TRBJ1-1; TRBD1 is a possible D gene (5 bases). Trimming removed 7 bases from V and 0 bases from J, with 15 bases in between. The length of the CDR3 is 15 residues. Germline-derived CDR1 and CDR2 are LGHDT and YNNKEL (reference sequence). CDR3 residues: CASTNTGDMNTEAFF. Written as DNA, the CDR3 is TGTGCCAGCACCAATACAGGCGACATGAACACTGAAGCTTTCTTT.

This sequence joins TRBV14 and TRBJ2-2, with a weak D call TRBD1 (6 bases). CDR1 and CDR2 (germline): SGHDN, FVKESK. This CDR3 contains 18 residues. V dropped 0 bases and J dropped 2 bases, with 16 bases sitting between them. The DNA for the CDR3 is TGTGCCAGCAGCCAAGATTTTGGGACACTCTCCAACACCGGGGAGCTGTTTTTT. Translation gives CASSQDFGTLSNTGELFF.

In nucleotides, the CDR3 is TGTGCCAGCAGCTTGTTTGCCGCGAGCTATGGCTACACCTTC. Its translation: CASSLFAASYGYTF. The chain recombines TRBV5-4 with TRBJ1-2; D gene unclear. The CDR3 spans 14 residues. Germline CDR1 and CDR2: SGHNT and YYREEE (reference sequence). Between the trimmed V and J ends, which lost 1 base and 4 bases, there was a span of 11 bases.

This rearrangement joins TRBV24-1 to TRBJ1-2; D is ambiguous. Trimming stripped 5 bases from V and 2 bases from J, with 5 bases between. Germline assignment: CDR1 KGHDR and CDR2 SFDVKD. The CDR3 sequence is 12 residues long. The CDR3: CATSVANYGYTF. CDR3 nucleotide sequence: TGTGCCACCAGTGTCGCGAACTATGGCTACACCTTC.

Only one count was recorded for this clone. CDR3 nucleotides: TGTGCCAGCAGCTTAGAAGGCAGGGGGCTAACATATGGCTACACCTTC. Its protein is CASSLEGRGLTYGYTF. The chain carries TRBV11-3 and TRBJ1-2; 8 bases align to TRBD1. V was clipped by 0 bases and J by 5 bases; unmatched bases: 8. CDR1 is SGHNT, CDR2 YENEEA, per germline. The CDR3 is made up of 16 amino acids.

The V gene is TRBV7-6, the J gene TRBJ2-1; D is undetermined. Trimming pared 1 base from V and 7 bases from J, leaving 5 bases between. The CDR3 contains 12 residues. The germline CDR1 and CDR2 sequences are SGHVS and FNYEAQ. CDR3 in amino acids: CASSLDFNEQFF. For the CDR3, the DNA is TGTGCCAGCAGCTTAGACTTTAATGAGCAGTTCTTC.

V is TRBV5-1 and J is TRBJ2-7; 10 bases line up with TRBD2. The CDR3 length is 14 residues. The V segment lost 4 bases and the J segment 4 bases; nucleotides outside the gene matches: 5. CDR1 is SGHRS and CDR2 is YFSETQ in the germline V gene. For the CDR3, the DNA is TGCGCCAGCAGCCCGATAGCGGGGGGTTACGAGCAGTACTTC. This sequence encodes CASSPIAGGYEQYF.

V usage is TRBV7-8 and J usage is TRBJ2-2; D may be TRBD1 (6 bases). V was clipped by 5 bases and J by 0 bases, with 16 bases between them. Germline CDR1 and CDR2: SGHVS and FQNEAQ. CDR3 length: 17 amino acids. DNA of the CDR3: TGTGCCAGCAGCGTCCGGACAGCCTATGCGAACACCGGGGAGCTGTTTTTT. Encoded protein: CASSVRTAYANTGELFF.

The chain combines TRBV27 with TRBJ2-1; a possible D gene is TRBD2 (7 bases). Germline CDR1 is MNHEY and CDR2 is SMNVEV (reference sequence). V lost 4 bases to trimming and J lost 7 bases, with 17 bases between them. The CDR3 is made up of 15 amino acids. The CDR3 spells CASSSRGASENEQFF. Here the CDR3 DNA reads TGTGCCAGCAGTTCCCGGGGGGCCTCGGAGAATGAGCAGTTCTTC.

V gene TRBV7-9 combines with J gene TRBJ2-7; 7 nucleotides align to TRBD2. V was pared by 3 bases and J by 7 bases, with 12 bases of the junction left unmatched. This CDR3 region has 15 residues. Germline V CDR1 and CDR2: SEHNR, FQNEAQ (reference sequence). The CDR3: CASSFSGGVSWEQYF. CDR3 DNA: TGTGCCAGCAGCTTTTCGGGAGGAGTTAGTTGGGAGCAGTACTTC. The variable domain in full, with the rest retrieved from reference TRBV7-9 and TRBJ2-7, is DTGVSQNPRHKITKRGQNVTFRCDPISEHNRLYWYRQTLGQGPEFLTYFQNEAQLEKSRLLSDRFSAERPKGSFSTLEIQRTEQGDSAMYLCASSFSGGVSWEQYFGPGTRLTVT.

The chain links TRBV7-8 to TRBJ2-3; the match to TRBD2 covers 9 bases. V dropped 8 bases and J dropped 3; count of bases not matched to a gene: 12. This CDR3 contains 16 residues. Germline assignment: CDR1 SGHVS and CDR2 FQNEAQ. The CDR3 is CASAPGSGGKTDTQYF. CDR3 in DNA: TGTGCCAGCGCCCCGGGGAGCGGGGGGAAGACAGATACGCAGTATTTT.

The chain links TRBV7-9 to TRBJ1-2; a weak D match, TRBD1 (6 bases). CDR3 length: 12 amino acids. CDR1 is SEHNR, CDR2 FQNEAQ, per germline (reference sequence). V lost 5 bases, J lost 3 bases, and 7 bases lay in between. This CDR3 reads CASSKGDYGYTF. In nucleotides, the CDR3 is TGTGCCAGCAGCAAGGGGGACTATGGCTACACCTTC. The variable domain in full, completed from reference TRBV7-9 and TRBJ1-2, reads DTGVSQNPRHKITKRGQNVTFRCDPISEHNRLYWYRQTLGQGPEFLTYFQNEAQLEKSRLLSDRFSAERPKGSFSTLEIQRTEQGDSAMYLCASSKGDYGYTFGSGTRLTVV.

As regards this clone: Germline and junction disagree at one end, which may indicate a read error. The chain has TRBV5-1 and TRBJ2-1, with D maybe TRBD1 (6 bases). CDR3 length equals 14 residues. The germline V gene encodes CDR1 SGHRS and CDR2 YFSETQ. The CDR3: CASSLSLRDNEQFF. For the CDR3, the DNA is TGCGCCAGCAGCCTTTCTCTCCGGGACAACGAGCAGTTCTTC.

This chain uses TRBV19 with TRBJ1-4; TRBD1 agrees at 9 bases. The germline V gene has CDR1 LNHDA and CDR2 SQIVND (reference sequence). The CDR3 runs 14 residues. V lost 5 bases to trimming and J lost 7 bases; unmatched junction nucleotides: 5. CDR3 region: CASSQTGGLEKLFF. The CDR3 coding sequence is TGTGCCAGTAGTCAGACAGGGGGACTTGAAAAACTGTTTTTT. The full variable domain, its missing parts supplied by reference TRBV19 and TRBJ1-4, is DGGITQSPKYLFRKEGQNVTLSCEQNLNHDAMYWYRQDPGQGLRLIYYSQIVNDFQKGDIAEGYSVSREKKESFPLTVTSAQKNPTAFYLCASSQTGGLEKLFFGSGTQLSVL.

This clone was counted a single time. The chain recombines TRBV18 with TRBJ2-3, with TRBD1 as a possible D gene (6 bases). CDR3 length: 15 residues. The V and J ends lost 4 bases and 8 bases respectively, with 19 bases between them. Germline CDR1 reads KGHSH; CDR2 reads LQKENI. The CDR3: CASSLGTPDRFTQYF. DNA for the CDR3: TGTGCCAGCTCACTAGGGACACCGGATCGATTTACGCAGTATTTT.

The chain combines TRBV5-1 with TRBJ2-3; 14 bases align to TRBD2. The CDR3 loop spans 19 amino acids. CDR1 SGHRS and CDR2 YFSETQ come from the germline V gene. V lost 4 bases and J lost 2; bases outside the gene matches: 12. Here the CDR3 DNA reads TGCGCCAGCAGCGGCCAGCCGGGACTAGCGGGGGAGAACACAGATACGCAGTATTTT. Translating it yields CASSGQPGLAGENTDTQYF.

The V gene is TRBV4-1, the J gene TRBJ1-5; 7 bases line up with TRBD1. The CDR3 is 15 amino acids. The junction had 5 bases not matched to a gene; V was cut back by 0 bases and J by 6 bases. Germline lookup yields CDR1 MGHRA and CDR2 YSYEKL. This CDR3 is CASSQDGQEGQPQHF. The DNA of the CDR3 is TGCGCCAGCAGCCAAGATGGACAGGAAGGTCAGCCCCAGCATTTT.